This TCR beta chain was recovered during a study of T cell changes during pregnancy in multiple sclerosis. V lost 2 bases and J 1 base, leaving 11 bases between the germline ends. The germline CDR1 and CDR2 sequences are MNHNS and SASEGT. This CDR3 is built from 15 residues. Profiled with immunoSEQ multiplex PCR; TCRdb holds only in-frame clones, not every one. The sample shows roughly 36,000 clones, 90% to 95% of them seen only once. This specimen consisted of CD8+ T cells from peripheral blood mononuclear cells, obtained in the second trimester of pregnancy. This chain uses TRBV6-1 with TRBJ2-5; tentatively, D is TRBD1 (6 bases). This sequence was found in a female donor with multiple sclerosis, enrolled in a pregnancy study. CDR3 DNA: TGTGCCAGCAGTGAATCTACAGGGACCCAAGAGACCCAGTACTTC. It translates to CASSESTGTQETQYF.